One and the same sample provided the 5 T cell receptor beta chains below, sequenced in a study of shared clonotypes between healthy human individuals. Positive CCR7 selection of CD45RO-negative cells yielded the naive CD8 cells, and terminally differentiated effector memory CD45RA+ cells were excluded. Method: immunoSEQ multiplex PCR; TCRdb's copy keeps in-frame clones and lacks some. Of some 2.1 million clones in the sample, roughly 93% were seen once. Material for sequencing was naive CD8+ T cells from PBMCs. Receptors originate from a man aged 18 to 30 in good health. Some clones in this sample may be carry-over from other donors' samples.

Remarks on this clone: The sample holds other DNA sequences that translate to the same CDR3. For the CDR3, the DNA is TGCGCCAGCAGCTCGGGACAGGGATACAATGAGCAGTTCTTC. Translating gives CASSSGQGYNEQFF. The rearrangement links TRBV5-1 to TRBJ2-1, with TRBD1 matching 9 bases. The CDR3 contains 14 residues. Germline V gene data show CDR1 as SGHRS and CDR2 as YFSETQ. V lost 3 bases to trimming and J lost 4 bases; unmatched junction nucleotides: 2. The variable domain in full, completed from reference TRBV5-1 and TRBJ2-1, reads KAGVTQTPRYLIKTRGQQVTLSCSPISGHRSVSWYQQTPGQGLQFLFEYFSETQRNKGNFPGRFSGRQFSNSRSEMNVSTLELGDSALYLCASSSGQGYNEQFFGPGTRLTVL.

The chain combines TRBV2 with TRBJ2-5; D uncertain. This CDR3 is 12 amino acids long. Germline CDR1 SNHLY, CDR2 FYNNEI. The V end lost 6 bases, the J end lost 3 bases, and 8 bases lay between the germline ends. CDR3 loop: CASSRTKETQYF. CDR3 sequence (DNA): TGTGCCAGCAGCCGAACGAAAGAGACCCAGTACTTC.

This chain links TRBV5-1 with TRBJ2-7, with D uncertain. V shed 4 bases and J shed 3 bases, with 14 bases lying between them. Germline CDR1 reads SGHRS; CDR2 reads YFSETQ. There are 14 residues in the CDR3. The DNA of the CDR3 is TGCGCCAGCAGCATTAGCCCCTCTAACTACGAGCAGTACTTC. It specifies CASSISPSNYEQYF.

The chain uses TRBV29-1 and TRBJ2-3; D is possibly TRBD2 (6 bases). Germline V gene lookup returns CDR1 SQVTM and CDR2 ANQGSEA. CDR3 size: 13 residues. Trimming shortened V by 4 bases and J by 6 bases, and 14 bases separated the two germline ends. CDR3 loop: CSVVAGLGDTQYF. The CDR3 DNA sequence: TGCAGCGTTGTCGCGGGACTCGGGGATACGCAGTATTTT.

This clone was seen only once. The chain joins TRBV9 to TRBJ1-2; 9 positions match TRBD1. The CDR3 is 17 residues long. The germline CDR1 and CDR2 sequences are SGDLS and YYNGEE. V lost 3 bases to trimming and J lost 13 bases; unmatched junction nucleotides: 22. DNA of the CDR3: TGTGCCAGCAGCGCTCACGACTCCGGGACAGGGATCTTCGGTTGCACCTTC. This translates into CASSAHDSGTGIFGCTF.